What follows is one TCR beta chain and its context. Its cognate antigen is unknown. The entry originates in a study of shared clonotypes between healthy human individuals. Findings and caveats of the study: Across subsets, estimated richness was generally greater for naive than for memory populations. The study found approximately 5% of naive CD4 clonotypes shared across four donors.

Germline loops: CDR1 WNHNN, CDR2 SYGVQD (reference sequence). V lost 10 bases and J lost 8, with 17 bases in between. The CDR3 contains 13 residues. Samples underwent the assay at deep level. Template for every sorted-subset replicate PCR totaled about 0.2 ug DNA, 25,000 to 35,000 T cell genomes. Some clones are missing from TCRdb's copy, which holds only in-frame ones; the method was immunoSEQ multiplex PCR. The table has around 510,000 clones, 90% to 96% seen once; the top ten hold nearly 0.065%. The sample was naive CD4+ T cells sorted from blood. The subset here: CD45RA+ positively selected. The genes are TRBV10-1 and TRBJ1-4; D is undetermined. This clonotype was obtained from a woman in her thirties in good health. The CDR3 reads CANAEMVGEKLFF. The CDR3 DNA reads as TGCGCCAACGCGGAGATGGTAGGGGAAAAACTGTTTTTT.